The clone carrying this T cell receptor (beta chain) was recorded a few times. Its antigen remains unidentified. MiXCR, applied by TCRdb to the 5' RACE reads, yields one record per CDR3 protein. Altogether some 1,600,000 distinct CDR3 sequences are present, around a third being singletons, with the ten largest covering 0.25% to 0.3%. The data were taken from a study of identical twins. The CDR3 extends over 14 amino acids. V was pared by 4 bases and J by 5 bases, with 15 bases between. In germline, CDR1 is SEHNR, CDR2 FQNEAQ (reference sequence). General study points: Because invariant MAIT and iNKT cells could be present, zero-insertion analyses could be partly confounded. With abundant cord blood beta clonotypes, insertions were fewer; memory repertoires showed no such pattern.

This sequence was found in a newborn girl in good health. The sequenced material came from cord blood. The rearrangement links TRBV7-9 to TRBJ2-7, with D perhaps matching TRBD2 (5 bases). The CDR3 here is CASSSGSAWNEQYF. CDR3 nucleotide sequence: TGTGCCAGCAGCTCGGGTAGCGCCTGGAACGAGCAGTACTTC.